Below, one TCR beta chain is given with its context. Its target is not known. The sample is drawn from a study of shared clonotypes between healthy human individuals. In replicate PCRs of sorted subsets, roughly 200 ng DNA, approximately 32,000 T cell genomes, was used. Profiled with immunoSEQ multiplex PCR; TCRdb holds only in-frame clones, not every one. The data show approximately 1,500,000 clones, 95% to 97% seen once. The study's findings and limits: Naive subsets, compared against memory subsets, generally had larger estimated richness values.

CDR3 length: 15 residues. CDR1 and CDR2 from the germline V gene are MDHEN and SYDVKM. V shed 7 bases and J shed 7 bases, with 23 bases lying between them. The receptor was isolated from a man aged 25-45 years in good health. Material for sequencing was naive CD4+ T cells sorted from blood. As to subset: CD45RA+ positively selected. The rearrangement links TRBV28 to TRBJ2-7, with D perhaps given as TRBD1 or TRBD2 (6 bases each). This CDR3 is CASISPSGQGREQYF. The CDR3 DNA is TGTGCCAGCATCTCCCCGAGCGGGCAGGGGAGGGAGCAGTACTTC.